The 9 T cell receptor beta chains reported below all come from one sample, sequenced in a study of T cell repertoires in cytomegalovirus infection. One entry per CDR3 protein, called by TCRdb with MiXCR from the reads. Of a few hundred thousand distinct CDR3 sequences in the sample, roughly an eighth were seen once. Sequencing was carried out using PBMCs. These receptors all stem from a human donor in good health (CMV status not recorded). Some clones in this sample may be carry-over from other donors' samples.

This clonotype was recorded a few times. The chain couples TRBV5-1 to TRBJ1-2; D not resolved. Germline CDR1 SGHRS, CDR2 YFSETQ. The CDR3 covers 16 residues. Trimming removed 3 bases from V and 5 bases from J, with 20 bases in between. DNA of the CDR3: TGCGCCAGCAGCTCCACAGCCGCACACAGCGGGTATGGCTACACCTTC. As protein: CASSSTAAHSGYGYTF.

V gene TRBV5-1 combines with J gene TRBJ2-4, with unresolved D. The V and J ends lost 2 bases and 2 bases respectively, with 8 bases between them. CDR3 length equals 14 residues. CDR1 is SGHRS and CDR2 is YFSETQ in the germline V gene. CDR3 DNA: TGCGCCAGCAGCTTCACGGTTTCCAAAAACATTCAGTACTTC. Protein: CASSFTVSKNIQYF.

The chain is built from TRBV20-1 and TRBJ2-7; maybe TRBD2 (6 bases). Trimming took off 6 bases at V and 3 bases at J, with 15 bases between the two ends. In germline, CDR1 is DFQATT, CDR2 SNEGSKA (reference sequence). The CDR3 totals 13 residues. CDR3 loop: CSARGWTVYEQYF. The DNA for the CDR3 is TGCAGTGCCCGGGGGTGGACCGTCTACGAGCAGTACTTC.

This clonotype was recorded many times. CDR3 region: CASSLGGKRGNEQFF. In DNA form, the CDR3 reads TGTGCCAGCAGCCTCGGGGGGAAGAGGGGGAATGAGCAGTTCTTC. The chain joins TRBV7-3 to TRBJ2-1, with a tentative D call TRBD2 (7 bases). The ends were cut back, 5 bases at V and 7 bases at J, with 18 bases in the middle. CDR1 SGHTA and CDR2 FQGTGA come from the germline V gene. This CDR3 contains 15 residues.

With respect to this clonotype: With a much larger clone just one base away, this may be a read error. The genes are TRBV5-6 and TRBJ1-1, with D possibly TRBD1 on 6 matching bases. This CDR3 has 14 amino acids. From germline, CDR1 is SGHDT and CDR2 YYEEEE. The CDR3 here is CVSSLRPGVTEAFF. The CDR3 DNA reads TGTGTCAGCAGCTTGAGACCAGGGGTAACTGAAGCTTTCTTT.

This clonotype has a handful of counts. One end of the junction fails to match germline, which may point to a read error. V and J are TRBV4-1 and TRBJ1-6; tentative D call: TRBD1 (6 bases). The germline V gene has CDR1 MGHRA and CDR2 YSYEKL. This CDR3 contains 17 residues. CDR3 amino acids: CASSQEVLGASNSPLHF. CDR3 bases: TGTGCCAGCAGCCAAGAGGTTCTGGGGGCTAGCAATTCACCCCTCCACTTT.

This clonotype was seen a handful of times. As DNA, the CDR3 is TGCAGCGTTGAAGCCAGCGATGGCTACACCTTC. It specifies CSVEASDGYTF. This chain links TRBV29-1 with TRBJ1-2; D ambiguous. The V end lost 1 base, the J end lost 6 bases, and 6 bases lay between the germline ends. Germline CDR1 SQVTM, CDR2 ANQGSEA. The CDR3 spans 11 residues.

This rearrangement joins TRBV5-1 to TRBJ2-1; tentatively, D is TRBD2 (6 bases). Germline V gene lookup returns CDR1 SGHRS and CDR2 YFSETQ. This CDR3 is built from 17 residues. Trimming stripped 3 bases from V and 3 bases from J, with 19 bases between. The DNA of the CDR3 is TGCGCCAGCAGCTCCCTCCCCGAAGGCGGGGTCTACAATGAGCAGTTCTTC. It specifies CASSSLPEGGVYNEQFF.

V gene TRBV7-3 combines with J gene TRBJ2-1, with 7 positions matching TRBD2. Per the germline V gene, CDR1 is SGHTA and CDR2 is FQGTGA. The CDR3 totals 15 residues. J lost 5 bases, V lost 1 base, and 5 bases had no gene match. CDR3 DNA sequence: TGTGCCAGCAGCTTAAGGGCTAGCGGAAACAATGAGCAGTTCTTC. It encodes CASSLRASGNNEQFF.